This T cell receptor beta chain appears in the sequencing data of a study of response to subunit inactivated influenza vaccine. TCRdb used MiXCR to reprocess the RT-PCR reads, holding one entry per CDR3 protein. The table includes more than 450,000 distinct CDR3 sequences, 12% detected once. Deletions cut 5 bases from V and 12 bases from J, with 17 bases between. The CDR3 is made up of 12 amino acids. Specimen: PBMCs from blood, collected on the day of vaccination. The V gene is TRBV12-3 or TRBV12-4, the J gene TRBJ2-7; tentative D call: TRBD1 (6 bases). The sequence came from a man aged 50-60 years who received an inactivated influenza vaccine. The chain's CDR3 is CASSTGNWVMYF. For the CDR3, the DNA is TGTGCCAGCAGTACAGGGAATTGGGTTATGTACTTC.